These 12 T cell receptor beta chains came from one sample sequenced in a study of shared clonotypes between healthy human individuals. Profiled with immunoSEQ multiplex PCR; TCRdb holds only in-frame clones, not every one. The profile covers roughly 1,500,000 clones, with 98% appearing a single time and roughly 0.45% taken by the ten largest. Sequences were obtained from naive CD4+ T cells sorted from blood. Subset: CD45RA+ positively selected. The receptors stem from a man aged 25-40 years in good health.

J is TRBJ1-5 and V is TRBV19, with TRBD1 as a possible D gene (6 bases). The CDR3 has 18 residues. Germline loops: CDR1 LNHDA, CDR2 SQIVND (reference sequence). Trimming left V 2 bases short and J 4 bases short, with 21 bases between. DNA of the CDR3: TGTGCCAGTAGTATACACCTGGAGGCCGGGAGGGGGAATCAGCCCCAGCATTTT. Its translation: CASSIHLEAGRGNQPQHF.

V usage is TRBV11-2 and J usage is TRBJ2-3; no clear D gene. V was pared by 0 bases and J by 1 base, with 11 bases between. The CDR3 is made up of 16 amino acids. CDR1 and CDR2 from the germline V gene are SGHAT and FQNNGV. In DNA, the CDR3 is TGTGCCAGCAGCTTAGATCTCAGACTCGGCACAGATACGCAGTATTTT. Amino acid sequence: CASSLDLRLGTDTQYF.

This chain uses TRBV27 with TRBJ2-7; the match to TRBD1 covers 10 bases. This CDR3 has 17 residues. The trim removed 6 bases at V and 3 bases at J, leaving 14 bases unmatched. Per germline, CDR1 MNHEY and CDR2 SMNVEV (reference sequence). The chain's CDR3 is CASRPAPGQGLGYEQYF. In DNA form, the CDR3 reads TGTGCCAGCAGGCCGGCCCCGGGACAGGGGTTGGGCTACGAGCAGTACTTC.

The chain joins TRBV19 to TRBJ2-3; D gene ambiguous. From germline, CDR1 is LNHDA and CDR2 SQIVND (reference sequence). V lost 3 bases and J lost 10, with 8 bases in between. The CDR3 runs 11 residues. DNA of the CDR3: TGTGCCAGTAGTATCCTAGAAGCGCAGTATTTT. This codes for CASSILEAQYF.

The chain employs TRBV27 and TRBJ2-5, with TRBD1 identical over 11 bases. The CDR3 has 17 amino acids. V was clipped by 1 base and J by 4 bases; unmatched bases: 8. CDR1 and CDR2 from the germline V gene are MNHEY and SMNVEV (reference sequence). The CDR3: CASSLFTGTGGSETQYF. The CDR3 bases are TGTGCCAGCAGTTTATTCACCGGGACAGGGGGTTCAGAGACCCAGTACTTC.

The chain couples TRBV25-1 to TRBJ2-1, with 11 positions matching TRBD2. CDR1 and CDR2 (germline): MGHDK, SYGVNS. With 1 base clipped from V and 4 bases from J, the junction kept 3 bases outside the gene matches. The CDR3 sequence is 16 residues long. The CDR3 spells CASSESRLAGYNEQFF. The CDR3 DNA sequence: TGTGCCAGCAGTGAATCGCGACTAGCGGGATACAATGAGCAGTTCTTC.

This clone was seen once. The rearrangement joins TRBV5-4 to TRBJ2-5; D possibly uses TRBD1 or TRBD2 (5 bases each). V was trimmed by 3 bases and J by 0 bases, leaving 9 bases between them. There are 14 residues in the CDR3. The germline V gene encodes CDR1 SGHNT and CDR2 YYREEE (reference sequence). The CDR3 DNA reads as TGTGCCAGCAGCTCTGGGGGTTACCAAGAGACCCAGTACTTC. It encodes CASSSGGYQETQYF.

The chain combines TRBV28 with TRBJ2-7; no clear D gene. V dropped 2 bases and J dropped 2 bases, with 10 bases sitting between them. Germline CDR1 is MDHEN and CDR2 is SYDVKM. The CDR3 covers 14 residues. The CDR3 reads CASSLPHPTYEQYF. The CDR3 DNA reads TGTGCCAGCAGTTTACCTCACCCAACCTACGAGCAGTACTTC.

This clone was seen a single time. The V and J genes are TRBV28 and TRBJ2-3; the D call may be TRBD1 or TRBD2 (6 bases each). Germline lookup yields CDR1 MDHEN and CDR2 SYDVKM. Trimming left V 4 bases short and J 4 bases short, with 18 bases between. The CDR3 runs 16 residues. Here the CDR3 DNA reads TGTGCCAGCAGTTCTAGGGGGGTAGGGATTGCAGATACGCAGTATTTT. The encoded protein is CASSSRGVGIADTQYF.

This clone is a singleton in its sample. This sequence joins TRBV29-1 and TRBJ2-1, with 11 bases identical to TRBD2. The CDR3 sequence is 13 residues long. Germline values: CDR1 SQVTM, CDR2 ANQGSEA. After removal of 5 bases from V and 8 bases from J, the junction contained 5 bases not matched to a gene. The chain's CDR3 is CSVRLAGLHEQFF. Here the CDR3 DNA reads TGCAGCGTTAGACTAGCGGGATTGCATGAGCAGTTCTTC.

The gene calls are TRBV5-5 and TRBJ2-1; D uncertain. The V and J ends lost 0 bases and 6 bases respectively, with 13 bases between them. The germline V gene has CDR1 SGHKS and CDR2 YYEKEE (reference sequence). There are 15 residues in the CDR3. The CDR3 loop reads CASSLALLTFNEQFF. The CDR3 DNA reads as TGTGCCAGCAGCTTGGCCCTTTTGACTTTCAATGAGCAGTTCTTC.

J is TRBJ1-1 and V is TRBV29-1, with TRBD1 identical over 8 bases. CDR1 SQVTM and CDR2 ANQGSEA come from the germline V gene. Losses at the gene ends were 6 bases for V and 4 bases for J; bases not matched to a gene: 4. CDR3 size: 12 residues. CDR3 nucleotide sequence: TGCAGCGTCAACAGGGGGAGCACTGAAGCTTTCTTT. Translation: CSVNRGSTEAFF. The full variable domain, in which reference TRBV29-1 and TRBJ1-1 provide the parts outside the CDR3, is SAVISQKPSRDICQRGTSLTIQCQVDSQVTMMFWYRQQPGQSLTLIATANQGSEATYESGFVIDKFPISRPNLTFSTLTVSNMSPEDSSIYLCSVNRGSTEAFFGQGTRLTVV.